A single sample is the source of the 20 T cell receptor beta chains below, sequenced in a study of blood T cell repertoires in COVID-19. Profiled with immunoSEQ multiplex PCR; TCRdb holds only in-frame clones, not every one. The sample holds 250,000 to 300,000 clones, under 90% seen once. The sample consisted of PBMCs or T cells enriched from blood (not recorded which). These receptors were taken from a woman in her 40s who had recovered from COVID-19.

This clone has more than one count but fewer than ten. This sequence joins TRBV24-1 and TRBJ1-2, with 11 bases matching TRBD1. V dropped 6 bases and J dropped 6; count of bases not matched to a gene: 8. CDR3 length equals 15 residues. Germline V CDR1 and CDR2: KGHDR, SFDVKD. The CDR3 region has the DNA TGTGCCACCAGTCCCGGGACAGGGGGTGTCGATGGCTACACCTTC. It encodes CATSPGTGGVDGYTF.

This chain connects TRBV4-1 to TRBJ1-2; D is unclear. The V end was cut by 2 bases, the J end by 1 base, with 17 bases between. The CDR3 consists of 17 residues. The germline V gene encodes CDR1 MGHRA and CDR2 YSYEKL. For the CDR3, the DNA is TGCGCCAGCAGCCAACCCCTAGGCGGGCAGCTTAACTATGGCTACACCTTC. Translated: CASSQPLGGQLNYGYTF.

The rearrangement uses TRBV5-4 and TRBJ2-3; maybe TRBD2 (5 bases). Trimming removed 3 bases at V and 5 bases at J, with 13 bases between. CDR3 length: 14 amino acids. Germline values: CDR1 SGHNT, CDR2 YYREEE (reference sequence). In DNA, the CDR3 is TGTGCCAGCAGCTCGACGGAGGCCGGAGATACGCAGTATTTT. Its protein is CASSSTEAGDTQYF. Combining the CDR3 with reference TRBV5-4 and TRBJ2-3 gives the whole variable domain ETGVTQSPTHLIKTRGQQVTLRCSSQSGHNTVSWYQQALGQGPQFIFQYYREEENGRGNFPPRFSGLQFPNYSSELNVNALELDDSALYLCASSSTEAGDTQYFGPGTRLTVL.

This chain connects TRBV7-9 to TRBJ1-1; 7 bases match TRBD1. With 1 base clipped from V and 5 bases from J, the junction kept 7 bases outside the gene matches. The germline CDR1 and CDR2 sequences are SEHNR and FQNEAQ (reference sequence). This CDR3 spans 15 amino acids. For the CDR3, the DNA is TGTGCCAGCAGCTTAGACAGGGGCAGGGCGACTGAAGCTTTCTTT. Its translation is CASSLDRGRATEAFF.

This chain joins TRBV5-1 and TRBJ2-7; 11 nucleotides agree with TRBD2. CDR3 length: 17 amino acids. Losses at the gene ends were 0 bases for V and 4 bases for J; bases not matched to a gene: 9. In germline, CDR1 is SGHRS, CDR2 YFSETQ. CDR3 DNA: TGCGCCAGCAGCTTGGTCCCACTAGCGGGAGAATTGTACGAGCAGTACTTC. Protein: CASSLVPLAGELYEQYF.

The chain joins TRBV6-5 to TRBJ1-2; a weak D match, TRBD1 (5 bases). V gave up 2 bases and J gave up 4 bases, with 11 bases separating them. From germline, CDR1 is MNHEY and CDR2 SVGAGI. The CDR3 is 14 residues long. CDR3 in amino acids: CASSYNLGLYGYTF. In nucleotides, the CDR3 is TGTGCCAGCAGTTACAACCTGGGGCTCTATGGCTACACCTTC.

The J gene is TRBJ1-2, the V gene TRBV28; 8 nucleotides agree with TRBD1. Germline CDR1 MDHEN, CDR2 SYDVKM. With V trimmed by 6 bases and J by 0 bases, 6 bases remained unmatched. The CDR3 loop spans 15 amino acids. The CDR3 DNA reads as TGTGCCAGCAGCCTCTCGACAGGGGCTAACTATGGCTACACCTTC. Its protein product is CASSLSTGANYGYTF.

The V and J genes are TRBV5-1 and TRBJ1-2; D may be TRBD1 (6 bases). Germline V gives CDR1 SGHRS, CDR2 YFSETQ. The ends were cut back, 0 bases at V and 4 bases at J, with 16 bases in the middle. The CDR3 is 16 amino acids. The DNA for the CDR3 is TGCGCCAGCAGCTTGGACGAGCGGACAGTCTTCTATGGCTACACCTTC. Translating it yields CASSLDERTVFYGYTF. Looking up the rest from reference TRBV5-1 and TRBJ1-2 gives the full variable domain: KAGVTQTPRYLIKTRGQQVTLSCSPISGHRSVSWYQQTPGQGLQFLFEYFSETQRNKGNFPGRFSGRQFSNSRSEMNVSTLELGDSALYLCASSLDERTVFYGYTFGSGTRLTVV.

The CDR3 DNA is TGCGCCAGCAGCGGAGGTACAGGGCCGAACACTGAAGCTTTCTTT. Amino acids: CASSGGTGPNTEAFF. The chain has TRBV5-1 and TRBJ1-1; weak D call: TRBD1 (6 bases). V was pared by 4 bases and J by 1 base, with 14 bases between. Germline V lookup: CDR1 SGHRS, CDR2 YFSETQ. The CDR3 covers 15 residues.

The chain combines TRBV21-1 with TRBJ2-3; the table names TRBD2, a call not compared with the DNA. TRBV21-1 is termed a pseudogene. The CDR3 length is 13 residues. The DNA for the CDR3 is TGTGCCAACCCCTGGACTGGCACAGATACGCAGTATTTT. Amino acid sequence: CANPWTGTDTQYF.

The chain recombines TRBV5-1 with TRBJ2-5; TRBD1 agrees at 11 bases. The ends lost 4 bases at V and 4 bases at J; junction bases unmatched: 6. The CDR3 is made up of 15 amino acids. From germline, CDR1 is SGHRS and CDR2 YFSETQ. CDR3 region: CASSQTGTGGETQYF. In DNA form, the CDR3 reads TGCGCCAGCAGCCAGACTGGGACAGGGGGAGAGACCCAGTACTTC.

The chain links TRBV5-5 to TRBJ2-3; no clear D gene. Deletions cut 4 bases from V and 6 bases from J, with 12 bases between. Per the germline V gene, CDR1 is SGHKS and CDR2 is YYEKEE (reference sequence). CDR3 length: 13 residues. CDR3 nucleotides: TGTGCCAGCAGCCCCGAACTCCCCGATACGCAGTATTTT. It specifies CASSPELPDTQYF.

The chain uses TRBV30 and TRBJ2-1; tentative D call: TRBD1 (6 bases). The CDR3 extends over 17 amino acids. The V gene's germline CDR1 is GTSNPN and CDR2 SVGIG (reference sequence). Between the trimmed V and J ends, which lost 4 bases and 8 bases, there was a span of 27 bases. The DNA for the CDR3 is TGTGCCTGGACCTCAGTACCTGGGGGCCTCTCTTGGGATGAGCAGTTCTTC. Protein sequence: CAWTSVPGGLSWDEQFF. The whole variable domain, filled in from reference TRBV30 and TRBJ2-1, reads SQTIHQWPATLVQPVGSPLSLECTVEGTSNPNLYWYRQAAGRGLQLLFYSVGIGQISSEVPQNLSASRPQDRQFILSSKKLLLSDSGFYLCAWTSVPGGLSWDEQFFGPGTRLTVL.

This chain links TRBV4-1 with TRBJ1-2; D might be TRBD1 (6 bases). CDR1 is MGHRA and CDR2 is YSYEKL in the germline V gene. V gave up 3 bases and J gave up 5 bases, with 10 bases separating them. The CDR3 runs 13 residues. The CDR3 region is CASSQDRFYGYTF. CDR3 DNA sequence: TGCGCCAGCAGCCAGGACAGATTTTATGGCTACACCTTC.

The chain employs TRBV11-2 and TRBJ1-4, with D uncertain. This CDR3 is 18 amino acids long. Germline values: CDR1 SGHAT, CDR2 FQNNGV. Trimming removed 4 bases from V and 3 bases from J, with 21 bases in between. The CDR3 coding sequence is TGTGCCAGCAGCTCAGTTGACGAGTTGGTCGGGGCTAATGAAAAACTGTTTTTT. Encoded protein: CASSSVDELVGANEKLFF.

This rearrangement joins TRBV10-3 to TRBJ1-1; the D is unclear. This CDR3 comprises 14 residues. Trimming shortened V by 0 bases and J by 2 bases, and 7 bases separated the two germline ends. Germline V gives CDR1 ENHRY, CDR2 SYGVKD. CDR3 in DNA: TGTGCCATCAGTGAGTCGGGGAGCAACACTGAAGCTTTCTTT. Translating it yields CAISESGSNTEAFF.

The chain combines TRBV29-1 with TRBJ2-3; 8 positions agree with TRBD1. The V segment lost 3 bases and the J segment 2 bases; nucleotides outside the gene matches: 10. The CDR3 is made up of 16 amino acids. Germline assignment: CDR1 SQVTM and CDR2 ANQGSEA. CDR3 bases: TGCAGCGTTGACCCCCGCGCGACAGGGGACACAGATACGCAGTATTTT. This translates into CSVDPRATGDTDTQYF.

The CDR3 loop reads CASSVQASTDTQYF. CDR3 nucleotide sequence: TGTGCCAGCAGCGTACAGGCTAGCACAGATACGCAGTATTTT. V usage is TRBV9 and J usage is TRBJ2-3; D gene ambiguous. Germline CDR1 reads SGDLS; CDR2 reads YYNGEE. V lost 1 base, J lost 0 bases, and 6 bases lay in between. CDR3 length: 14 amino acids.

This clone was observed a single time. The chain recombines TRBV3-1 (or the pseudogene TRBV3-2) with TRBJ2-7; weak D call: TRBD2 (5 bases). V was pared by 4 bases and J by 1 base, with 11 bases between. Germline CDR1 is LGHDT and CDR2 is YNNKEL (reference sequence). This CDR3 is 14 amino acids long. DNA for the CDR3: TGTGCCAGCAGCCTTGGACTTGATTCCTACGAGCAGTACTTC. Translation: CASSLGLDSYEQYF.

Turning to this clone: The same CDR3 is also encoded by other DNA sequences in this sample. The chain employs TRBV5-1 and TRBJ2-3; 7 bases are shared with TRBD1. Losses at the gene ends were 4 bases for V and 2 bases for J; bases not matched to a gene: 7. This CDR3 spans 15 amino acids. CDR1 and CDR2 from the germline V gene are SGHRS and YFSETQ. CDR3 coding DNA: TGCGCCAGCAGCCTCCCGACAGGGTCCACAGATACGCAGTATTTT. Translated, it gives CASSLPTGSTDTQYF.